The clone carrying this TCR beta chain was observed at least ten times. One junction end does not reproduce the germline sequence, and a read error may be involved. These data originate in a study of identical twins. cDNA carried unique molecular identifiers, and a universal primer site was added by template switching. TCRdb re-called the 5' RACE reads through MiXCR, storing one row per CDR3 protein. The sample gives over 200,000 distinct CDR3 sequences, over 5% of which show up once; roughly 14% is in the top ten. This sample also belongs to another study, concerning T cells expressing NK-cell markers. As that study records: In sorted CD3+CD56+NKG2C+, CD3+CD56+NKG2C- and CD3+CD56-NKG2C+ T cells, TCR beta repertoires were obtained. Top CD8+ clonotypes included the dominant CD3+CD56+NKG2C+ clonotypes in a handful of donors.

Source material: CD8+ T cells sorted from blood. The source is a woman aged 18-29 years in good health.

CDR3 nucleotides: TGTGCTAGCAGCTACGGGCCGAACACTGAAGCTTTCTTT. Translation gives CASSYGPNTEAFF. The J gene is TRBJ1-1, the V gene TRBV7-7; D gene ambiguous. The CDR3 spans 13 residues. Germline values: CDR1 SSHAT, CDR2 FNYEAQ (reference sequence).